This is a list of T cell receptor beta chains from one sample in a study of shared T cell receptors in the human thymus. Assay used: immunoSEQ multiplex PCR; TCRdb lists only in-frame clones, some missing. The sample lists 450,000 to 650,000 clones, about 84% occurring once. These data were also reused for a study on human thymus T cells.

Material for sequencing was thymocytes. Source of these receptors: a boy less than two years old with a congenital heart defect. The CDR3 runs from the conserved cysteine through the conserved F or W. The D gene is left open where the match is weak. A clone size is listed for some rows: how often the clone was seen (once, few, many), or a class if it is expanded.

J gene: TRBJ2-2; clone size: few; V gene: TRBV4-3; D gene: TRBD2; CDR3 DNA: TGCGCCAGCAGCCGAGTTGCGGCACGGACTAGCGGGACGAACACCGGGGAGCTGTTTTTT; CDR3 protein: CASSRVAARTSGTNTGELFF
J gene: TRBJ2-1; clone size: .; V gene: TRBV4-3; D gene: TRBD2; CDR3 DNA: TGCGCCAGCAGCCAAGATTGGCTAGCGGGAGGGGGAAATGAGCAGTTCTTC; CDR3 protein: CASSQDWLAGGGNEQFF
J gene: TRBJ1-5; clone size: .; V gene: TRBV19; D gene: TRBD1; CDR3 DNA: TGTGCCAGTAGTGCCGTTACTCAGGGGGAAAGCAATCAGCCCCAGCATTTT; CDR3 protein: CASSAVTQGESNQPQHF
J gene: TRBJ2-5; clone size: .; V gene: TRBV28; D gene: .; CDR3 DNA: TGTGCCAGCTATGGGAGCGAGACCCAGTACTTC; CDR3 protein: CASYGSETQYF
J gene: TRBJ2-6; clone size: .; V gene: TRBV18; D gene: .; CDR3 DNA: TGTGCCAGCTCACGAGCAGGGGTTGGGGCCAACGTCCTGACTTTC; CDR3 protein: CASSRAGVGANVLTF
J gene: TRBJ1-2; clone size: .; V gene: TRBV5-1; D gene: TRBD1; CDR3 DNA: TGCGCCAGCAGCTTGCTTGGAAAGACAGGGAAGACTGGCTACACCTTC; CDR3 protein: CASSLLGKTGKTGYTF
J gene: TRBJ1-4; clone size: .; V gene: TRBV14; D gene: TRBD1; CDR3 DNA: TGTGCCAGCAGCCAAGATCTGAGGGGACAGGAGCCTAAAAAACTGTTTTTT; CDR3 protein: CASSQDLRGQEPKKLFF
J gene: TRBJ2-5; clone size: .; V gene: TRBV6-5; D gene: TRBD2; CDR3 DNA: TGTGCCAGCAGTTCCCCCCCAGCGGGGGGAGAGACCCAGTACTTC; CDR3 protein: CASSSPPAGGETQYF
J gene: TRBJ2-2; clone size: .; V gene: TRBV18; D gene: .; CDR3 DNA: TGTGCCAGCTCACCAGCGAACCCGAACACCGGGGAGCTGTTTTTT; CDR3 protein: CASSPANPNTGELFF
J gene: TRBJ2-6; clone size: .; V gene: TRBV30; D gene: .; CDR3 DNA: TGTGCCTGGAGTGTGTCGGGCCCGGGGGGGGCCAACGTCCTGACTTTC; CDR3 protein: CAWSVSGPGGANVLTF
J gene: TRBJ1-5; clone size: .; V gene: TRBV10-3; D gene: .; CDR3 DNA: TGTGCCATCAAAAAGGAGTTTCGCCTTCATCAGCCCCAGCATTTT; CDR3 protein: CAIKKEFRLHQPQHF
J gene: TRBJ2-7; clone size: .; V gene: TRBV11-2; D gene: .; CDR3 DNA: TGTGCCAGCAGCTTAGGACTTCCCTCCTACGAGCAGTACTTC; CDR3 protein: CASSLGLPSYEQYF
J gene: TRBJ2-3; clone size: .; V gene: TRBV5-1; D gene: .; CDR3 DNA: TGCGCCAGCAGCTACCTAGCGCGGCCGGGGGATACGCAGTATTTT; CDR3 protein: CASSYLARPGDTQYF
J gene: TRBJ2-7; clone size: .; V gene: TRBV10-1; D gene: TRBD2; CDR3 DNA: TGCGCCAGTCAAAGGACTAGCGGCGACTACGAGCAGTACTTC; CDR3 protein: CASQRTSGDYEQYF
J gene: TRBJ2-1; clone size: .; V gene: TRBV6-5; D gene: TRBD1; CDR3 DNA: TGTGCCAGCAGTTACTCAAGGGGGCGGTACTACAATGAGCAGTTCTTC; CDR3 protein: CASSYSRGRYYNEQFF